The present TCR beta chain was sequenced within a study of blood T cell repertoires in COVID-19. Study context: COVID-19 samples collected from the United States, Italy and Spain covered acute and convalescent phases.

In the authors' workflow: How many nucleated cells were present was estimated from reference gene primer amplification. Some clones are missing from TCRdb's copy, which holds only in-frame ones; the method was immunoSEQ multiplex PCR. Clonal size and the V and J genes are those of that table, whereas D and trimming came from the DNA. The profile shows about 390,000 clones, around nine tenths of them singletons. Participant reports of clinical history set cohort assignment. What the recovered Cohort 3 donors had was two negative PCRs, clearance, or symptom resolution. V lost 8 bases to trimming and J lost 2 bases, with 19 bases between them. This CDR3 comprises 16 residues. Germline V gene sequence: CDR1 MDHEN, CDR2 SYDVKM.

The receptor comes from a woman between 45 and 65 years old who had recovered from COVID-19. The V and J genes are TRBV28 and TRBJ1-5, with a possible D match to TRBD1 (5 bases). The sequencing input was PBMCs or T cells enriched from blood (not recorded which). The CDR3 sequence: CASALGQRVGNQPQHF. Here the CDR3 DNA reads TGTGCCAGCGCGTTAGGACAAAGGGTTGGCAATCAGCCCCAGCATTTT.